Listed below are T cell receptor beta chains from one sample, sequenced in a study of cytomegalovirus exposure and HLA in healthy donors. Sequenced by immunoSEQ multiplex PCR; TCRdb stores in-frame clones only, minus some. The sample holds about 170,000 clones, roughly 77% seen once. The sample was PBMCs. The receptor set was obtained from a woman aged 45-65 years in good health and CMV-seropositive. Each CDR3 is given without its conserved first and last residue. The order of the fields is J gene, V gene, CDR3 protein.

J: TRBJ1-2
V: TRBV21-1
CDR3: ASSKQGPFKRLRSYGYT

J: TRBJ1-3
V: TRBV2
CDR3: ASKRQSGSSGNTIY

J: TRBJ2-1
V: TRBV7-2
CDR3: ASSSRRGVFRQF

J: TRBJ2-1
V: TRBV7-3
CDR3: ASSLGGAGEQF

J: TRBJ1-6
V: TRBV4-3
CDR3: ASSQWDSNSPLH

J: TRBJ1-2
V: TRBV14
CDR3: ASSQDGTLDGYT

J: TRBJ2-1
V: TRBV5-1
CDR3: ASSLLTSGGGEQF

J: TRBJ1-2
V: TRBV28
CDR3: ASSWGGGTVYGYT

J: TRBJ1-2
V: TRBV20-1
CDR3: SARQGYGYT

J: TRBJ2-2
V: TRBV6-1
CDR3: ASLQGASTGELF

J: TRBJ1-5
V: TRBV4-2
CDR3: ASSALGPGENQPQH

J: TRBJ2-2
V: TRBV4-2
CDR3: ASSQATGGNTGELF

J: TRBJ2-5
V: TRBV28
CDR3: ASSPTVQETQY

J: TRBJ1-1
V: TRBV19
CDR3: ASSIMGALNTEAF

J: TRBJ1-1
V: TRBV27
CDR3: ASSLGAGGEAF

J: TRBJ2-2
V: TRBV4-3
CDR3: ASSRTANTGELF

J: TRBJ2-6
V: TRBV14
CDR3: ASTRVPFAGHMAGANVLT

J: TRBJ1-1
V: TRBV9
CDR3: ASSGSMNTEAF

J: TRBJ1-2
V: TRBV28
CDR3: AGSSLDRGIVYGYT

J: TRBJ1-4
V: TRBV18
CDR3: ASSPLQSGGREKLF

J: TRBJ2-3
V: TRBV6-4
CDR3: ACSDSAGIPTDTQY